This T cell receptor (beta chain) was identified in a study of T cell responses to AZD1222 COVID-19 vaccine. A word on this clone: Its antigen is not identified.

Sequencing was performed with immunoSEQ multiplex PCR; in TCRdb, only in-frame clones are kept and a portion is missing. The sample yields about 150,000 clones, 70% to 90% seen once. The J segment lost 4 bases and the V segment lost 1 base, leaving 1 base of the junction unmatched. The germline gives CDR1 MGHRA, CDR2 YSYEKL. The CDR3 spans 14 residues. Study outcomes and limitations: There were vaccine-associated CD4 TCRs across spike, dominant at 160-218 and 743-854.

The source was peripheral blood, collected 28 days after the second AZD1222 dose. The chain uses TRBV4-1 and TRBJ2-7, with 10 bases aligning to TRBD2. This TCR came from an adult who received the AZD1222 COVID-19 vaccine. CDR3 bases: TGCGCCAGCAGCCAAGTGACTAGCGGGTACGAGCAGTACTTC. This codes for CASSQVTSGYEQYF.